This TCR beta chain was profiled in a study of blood T cell repertoires in COVID-19. Study-level background: Acute and convalescent COVID-19 specimens originated in the United States, Italy and Spain. Nucleic acid was either cDNA or gDNA, and it came from T cells, B-cell-depleted T cells, or PBMCs.

The length of the CDR3 is 14 residues. Per germline, CDR1 SGHTS and CDR2 YDEGEE. V dropped 4 bases and J dropped 10 bases, with 20 bases sitting between them. How the authors handled the data: Nucleated cell counts were estimated from reference gene primer amplification. Libraries were prepared by immunoSEQ multiplex PCR; TCRdb keeps only in-frame clonotypes and omits some of them. V, J and clone size are taken as reported in that table, and D and trimming were inferred from the DNA itself. Of some 210,000 clones listed, 80% to 90% are singletons. The sequenced sample consisted of peripheral blood. J is TRBJ1-2 and V is TRBV5-8, with D uncertain. This TCR was recovered from a woman in her 70s with active or convalescent COVID-19. CDR3 residues: CASSRPPLEPYYTF. The CDR3, as DNA: TGTGCCAGCAGCAGGCCACCCCTAGAACCATACTACACCTTC.